Listed here is a single T cell receptor (beta chain). Its target is unknown. The conserved phenylalanine or tryptophan normally closing the CDR3 is absent here, so this likely arose from a read error. Amplification yielded TCR beta CDR3 regions, with RNA transcripts as the source. The HTBI primer set drove a first-round RT-PCR of the TCR CDR3. One entry per CDR3 protein, called by TCRdb with MiXCR from the multiplex PCR reads. Among hundreds of thousands of distinct CDR3 sequences listed, around 15% were seen once. This entry belongs to a study of T cells in Graves' hyperthyroidism and ophthalmopathy. Broader study findings: Expanded thyroid clonotypes (above 0.001) were mostly also found in blood. Ophthalmopathy, as predicted by the model, came a median approximately 6.5 months after the prediction.

V dropped 5 bases and J dropped 6 bases, with 16 bases sitting between them. Germline V gene data show CDR1 as SEHNR and CDR2 as FQNEAQ (reference sequence). CDR3 length: 14 residues. Hyperthyroidism had been newly diagnosed in patients aged 18 to 65, and its duration was under 2 months. Criteria for exclusion of patients were uncontrolled infection, other autoimmune disease, pregnancy or lactation. The receptor comes from a woman younger than 30 with Graves' hyperthyroidism. The specimen sequenced was blood. This chain links TRBV7-9 with TRBJ1-2, with a weak D call TRBD1 (5 bases). CDR3 residues: CASSQKGTPHGYTL. The CDR3, as DNA: TGTGCCAGCAGCCAGAAGGGGACCCCACATGGCTACACCCTC.